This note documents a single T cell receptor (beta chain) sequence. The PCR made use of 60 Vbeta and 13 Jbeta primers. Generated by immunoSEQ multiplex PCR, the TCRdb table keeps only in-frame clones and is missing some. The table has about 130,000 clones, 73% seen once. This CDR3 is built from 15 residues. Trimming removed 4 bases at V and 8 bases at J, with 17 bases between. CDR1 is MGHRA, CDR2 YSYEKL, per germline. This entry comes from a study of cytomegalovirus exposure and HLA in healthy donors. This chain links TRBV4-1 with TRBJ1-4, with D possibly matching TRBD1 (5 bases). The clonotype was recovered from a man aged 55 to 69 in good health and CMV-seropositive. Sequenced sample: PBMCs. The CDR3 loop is CASSPFRGVGEKLFF. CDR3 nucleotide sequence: TGCGCCAGCAGCCCTTTTCGGGGGGTGGGGGAAAAACTGTTTTTT.